This T cell receptor beta chain was captured in a study of T-cell memory formation after mild COVID-19. Turning to the study itself: Clustering of TCRs was largely donor specific.

This CDR3 has 15 residues. In germline, CDR1 is MGHRA, CDR2 YSYEKL. Trimming pared 2 bases from V and 1 base from J, leaving 11 bases between. Using constant-segment primers, 5'RACE produced TCR alpha and TCR beta cDNA libraries carrying sample barcodes and UMIs. TCRdb redid the calling of the 5' RACE reads with MiXCR, one entry per CDR3 protein. Found here are roughly 100,000 distinct CDR3 sequences, around an eighth of them singletons; the top ten hold around 26%. General study results and limits: Pre-infection memory showed some responding clones, and this suggested that cross-reactive memory joined. Mostly located in CM and EM were contracting CD4+ clones, with contracting CD8+ clones located in EMRA.

Comment on this clonotype: Its antigen is unidentified.

V gene TRBV4-1 combines with J gene TRBJ1-1; D gene unclear. The sample consisted of PBMCs or a T cell subset sorted from them (not recorded which). The receptor was derived from an adult woman who had mild COVID-19 (a few samples of this study predate the infection). Cell type and time point are not known. CDR3 bases: TGCGCCAGCAGCCAATCGGGTTTACGGAACACTGAAGCTTTCTTT. This translates into CASSQSGLRNTEAFF.